These 9 T cell receptor beta chains came from one sample sequenced in a study of blood T cells in healthy people across ages. For the second PCR, which ran for about 7 to 11 cycles, a sample-barcoded 5' primer and a J-beta primer mix were used. TCRdb analysed the 5' RACE reads with MiXCR anew, one entry per CDR3 protein. The data contain about 1,800,000 distinct CDR3 sequences, approximately 30% of them singletons. The material sequenced was blood. These receptors were taken from a woman in her twenties or thirties in good health.

V is TRBV4-2 and J is TRBJ2-1; D is possibly TRBD2 (5 bases). Trimming cost V 0 bases and J 15 bases, with 12 bases left between them. The germline CDR1 and CDR2 sequences are LGHNA and YNFKEQ. The CDR3 is 12 residues long. The CDR3 coding sequence is TGTGCCAGCAGCCAAGAGGAGCGGCGCCCGTTCTTC. It translates to CASSQEERRPFF.

The chain has TRBV6-1 and TRBJ2-3, with 9 positions matching TRBD2. CDR1 MNHNS and CDR2 SASEGT come from the germline V gene. V was clipped by 6 bases and J by 6 bases; unmatched bases: 10. This CDR3 comprises 15 residues. Written as DNA, the CDR3 is TGTGCCAGCAGCTGGCGGGGGGGCACAACGGATACGCAGTATTTT. Translating gives CASSWRGGTTDTQYF.

This chain links TRBV12-3 or TRBV12-4 with TRBJ2-2, with D possibly being TRBD1 or TRBD2 (5 bases each). The CDR3 totals 15 residues. Trimming pared 7 bases from V and 3 bases from J, leaving 15 bases between. CDR3 in DNA: TGTGCCAGCACCCGGGACGGGCGGGACACCGGGGAGCTGTTTTTT. This gives the protein CASTRDGRDTGELFF.

The chain recombines TRBV12-3 or TRBV12-4 with TRBJ2-3; D gene ambiguous. V lost 4 bases, J lost 5 bases, and 13 bases lay in between. This CDR3 region has 14 residues. The CDR3, as DNA: TGTGCCAGCAGTTCCACCGCCGGCATAGATACGCAGTATTTT. This sequence encodes CASSSTAGIDTQYF.

In this sample, this clonotype turned up a few times. The gene calls are TRBV3-1 and TRBJ2-7; TRBD2 is a possible D gene (7 bases). V lost 7 bases, J lost 3 bases, and 19 bases lay in between. There are 15 residues in the CDR3. Germline CDR1 LGHDT, CDR2 YNNKEL (reference sequence). The CDR3 loop reads CASTSSVGGLYEQYF. DNA for the CDR3: TGTGCCAGCACCTCTAGCGTGGGGGGGCTCTACGAGCAGTACTTC.

This clonotype was recorded at least ten times. The V and J genes are TRBV2 and TRBJ1-6; tentative D call: TRBD1 (6 bases). The V gene lost 6 bases and the J gene lost 7 bases, with 10 bases spanning the gap. CDR1 is SNHLY, CDR2 FYNNEI, per germline. The CDR3 runs 13 residues. The CDR3 protein is CASRDSRNSPLHF. Written as DNA, the CDR3 is TGTGCCAGCAGGGACAGTCGGAATTCACCCCTCCACTTT. The complete variable domain, with remaining parts taken from reference TRBV2 and TRBJ1-6, reads EPEVTQTPSHQVTQMGQEVILRCVPISNHLYFYWYRQILGQKVEFLVSFYNNEISEKSEIFDDQFSVERPDGSNFTLKIRSTKLEDSAMYFCASRDSRNSPLHFGNGTRLTVT.

The sample holds a few counts of this clonotype. A much larger clone is a single base away; this may be a read error. As DNA, the CDR3 is TGTGCCAGCAGTTCCCAAACAGTTACGCAGTATTTT. This translates into CASSSQTVTQYF. The J gene is TRBJ2-3, the V gene TRBV12-3 or TRBV12-4; the D is unclear. The CDR3 sequence is 12 residues long.

The V call is TRBV5-1, the J call TRBJ2-7; tentatively, D is TRBD1 (6 bases). This CDR3 has 15 amino acids. Germline CDR1 SGHRS, CDR2 YFSETQ. With 4 bases removed from V and 3 bases from J, the gap between germline ends came to 17 bases. The CDR3 nucleotides read TGCGCCAGCAGCCCAGACAGGTTAACCCACTACGAGCAGTACTTC. Its protein is CASSPDRLTHYEQYF. The full variable domain, rest sourced from reference TRBV5-1 and TRBJ2-7, is KAGVTQTPRYLIKTRGQQVTLSCSPISGHRSVSWYQQTPGQGLQFLFEYFSETQRNKGNFPGRFSGRQFSNSRSEMNVSTLELGDSALYLCASSPDRLTHYEQYFGPGTRLTVT.

This clonotype has just one count. This rearrangement joins TRBV28 to TRBJ1-1; D perhaps matches TRBD1 (6 bases). Germline loops: CDR1 MDHEN, CDR2 SYDVKM. The CDR3 loop spans 18 amino acids. V dropped 5 bases and J dropped 4 bases, with 26 bases sitting between them. The CDR3 sequence: CASSRGIRDGGPGTEAFF. The CDR3 nucleotides are TGTGCCAGCAGTCGGGGGATTCGGGACGGGGGGCCGGGCACTGAAGCTTTCTTT. The full variable domain, its missing parts supplied by reference TRBV28 and TRBJ1-1, is DVKVTQSSRYLVKRTGEKVFLECVQDMDHENMFWYRQDPGLGLRLIYFSYDVKMKEKGDIPEGYSVSREKKERFSLILESASTNQTSMYLCASSRGIRDGGPGTEAFFGQGTRLTVV.